The clone carrying this T cell receptor beta chain has at least ten counts. Its antigen is not known. The data are from a study of CD8 T cells in ankylosing spondylitis. Overall study findings and caveats: CD8+ cells made up the disease-linked clones, which were relatively rare in peripheral blood. There was reportedly significant enrichment of clones that were disease-linked in matched ankylosing spondylitis synovial fluid. Apparently characteristic of ankylosing spondylitis blood was a TCR beta motif (eight highly homologous variants).

Germline V gene lookup returns CDR1 SGHAT and CDR2 FQNNGV. This CDR3 spans 15 amino acids. Trimming took 0 bases from V and 2 from J, leaving 8 bases between them. Libraries for TCR beta were made by quantitative 5'-RACE with molecular barcodes. TCRdb processed the 5' RACE reads anew with MiXCR; each CDR3 protein has one entry. Of 45,000 to 65,000 distinct CDR3 sequences in the sample, roughly 7.3% are singletons; the top ten hold roughly 8.1%. Specimen: blood, either unsorted or a sorted T cell fraction (not recorded which). The V gene is TRBV11-2, the J gene TRBJ2-1; TRBD1 is a possible D gene (5 bases). The TCR sequence derives from a female donor with ankylosing spondylitis or in good health (not recorded which). Here the CDR3 DNA reads TGTGCCAGCAGCTTAGAGCCAGGGCCCTACAATGAGCAGTTCTTC. Protein product: CASSLEPGPYNEQFF.